A single sample gave rise to the 21 T cell receptor beta chains below, sequenced in a study of cytomegalovirus exposure and HLA in healthy donors. PCR amplification relied on 60 Vbeta primers (plus 13 Jbeta primers). Here immunoSEQ multiplex PCR was the method, and the copy in TCRdb shows in-frame clones only, minus some. The profile shows approximately 59,000 clones, 55% to 75% of them singletons. The sample was PBMCs. The source of these receptors is a man aged 35 to 55 in good health and CMV-seropositive.

This clone was counted a few times. CDR3 loop: CASRKKQGGPEAFF. The CDR3 coding sequence is TGTGCCAGCAGAAAGAAACAGGGTGGACCTGAAGCTTTCTTT. V is TRBV6-5 and J is TRBJ1-1, with D possibly matching TRBD1 (6 bases). This CDR3 contains 14 residues. Germline V lookup: CDR1 MNHEY, CDR2 SVGAGI. V was cut by 6 bases and J by 6 bases, with 17 bases left in between.

This chain links TRBV5-4 with TRBJ2-3, with 8 bases lining up with TRBD2. The V and J ends lost 2 bases and 8 bases, in that order; junction bases with no gene match: 7. From germline, CDR1 is SGHNT and CDR2 YYREEE (reference sequence). The CDR3 spans 14 residues. CDR3 coding DNA: TGTGCCAGCAGCTTCCGGGGGGCGGGGGGTACGCAGTATTTT. Translated, it gives CASSFRGAGGTQYF.

V usage is TRBV6-6 and J usage is TRBJ1-6; perhaps TRBD1 as D (6 bases). The V gene's germline CDR1 is MNHNY and CDR2 SVGAGI (reference sequence). V lost 2 bases, J lost 7 bases, and 12 bases lay in between. The CDR3 is 15 residues long. The CDR3 nucleotides read TGTGCCAGCAGTTACGAGGGGGAGAGGAATTCACCCCTCCACTTT. It specifies CASSYEGERNSPLHF.

The gene calls are TRBV27 and TRBJ2-5; weak D call: TRBD1 (6 bases). Per germline, CDR1 MNHEY and CDR2 SMNVEV (reference sequence). CDR3 size: 18 residues. Trimming cost V 6 bases and J 0 bases, with 23 bases left between them. The CDR3 is CASSTTSRDQGYQETQYF. The CDR3 DNA reads TGTGCCAGCAGCACCACCTCCCGTGATCAGGGGTACCAAGAGACCCAGTACTTC.

V usage is TRBV7-2 and J usage is TRBJ2-3; TRBD2 matches at 11 bases. Germline values: CDR1 SGHTA, CDR2 FQGNSA. CDR3 length equals 16 residues. The J segment lost 4 bases and the V segment lost 5 bases, leaving 8 bases of the junction unmatched. The CDR3 DNA is TGTGCCAGCAGCCCGGGACTAGCGGTGAGGTCAGATACGCAGTATTTT. It encodes CASSPGLAVRSDTQYF. Full variable domain (rest looked up from reference TRBV7-2 and TRBJ2-3): GAGVSQSPSNKVTEKGKDVELRCDPISGHTALYWYRQSLGQGLEFLIYFQGNSAPDKSGLPSDRFSAERTGGSVSTLTIQRTQQEDSAVYLCASSPGLAVRSDTQYFGPGTRLTVL.

The chain joins TRBV4-1 to TRBJ1-5; the D gene is possibly TRBD1 (5 bases). The CDR3 sequence is 18 residues long. Trimming stripped 0 bases from V and 1 base from J, with 16 bases between. CDR1 and CDR2 (germline): MGHRA, YSYEKL. The CDR3 loop reads CASSQERAGWGSNQPQHF. CDR3 nucleotides: TGCGCCAGCAGCCAAGAGCGGGCGGGGTGGGGGAGCAATCAGCCCCAGCATTTT.

As concerns this clone: One end of the junction does not line up with germline, which may come from a read error. The CDR3 loop reads CAGSSPQGSSSYNSPLHF. The CDR3 coding sequence is TGTGCCGGCAGCTCTCCACAGGGTTCGAGCTCCTATAATTCACCCCTCCACTTT. The J gene is TRBJ1-6, the V gene TRBV7-2; D might be TRBD1 (6 bases). The CDR3 runs 18 residues. Germline V gene data show CDR1 as SGHTA and CDR2 as FQGNSA.

The gene calls are TRBV7-9 and TRBJ1-2; no reliable D call. There are 16 residues in the CDR3. The ends were cut back, 1 base at V and 0 bases at J, with 12 bases in the middle. Germline values: CDR1 SEHNR, CDR2 FQNEAQ (reference sequence). The CDR3 DNA reads TGTGCCAGCAGCTTAGAGTGGCTCCCAGCTAACTATGGCTACACCTTC. This codes for CASSLEWLPANYGYTF.

The genes are TRBV29-1 and TRBJ2-1; the D is unclear. The CDR3 covers 13 residues. Trimming left V 0 bases short and J 3 bases short, with 6 bases between. Germline V lookup: CDR1 SQVTM, CDR2 ANQGSEA. CDR3 bases: TGCAGCGTTGAAGATATCCGCTACAATGAGCAGTTCTTC. This gives the protein CSVEDIRYNEQFF.

The chain recombines TRBV9 with TRBJ2-5; a possible D gene is TRBD2 (6 bases). V lost 4 bases to trimming and J lost 5 bases, with 15 bases between them. The germline CDR1 and CDR2 sequences are SGDLS and YYNGEE. The CDR3 is 14 amino acids. CDR3 DNA: TGTGCCAGCAGCTCTCCGACTAGAAGGGAGACCCAGTACTTC. It translates to CASSSPTRRETQYF. Using reference TRBV9 and TRBJ2-5 for the parts outside the CDR3, the full variable domain is DSGVTQTPKHLITATGQRVTLRCSPRSGDLSVYWYQQSLDQGLQFLIQYYNGEERAKGNILERFSAQQFPDLHSELNLSSLELGDSALYFCASSSPTRRETQYFGPGTRLLVL.

The rearrangement joins TRBV7-2 to TRBJ1-1; D ambiguous. Germline assignment: CDR1 SGHTA and CDR2 FQGNSA. The CDR3 consists of 16 residues. V was shortened by 0 bases and J by 1 base, with 12 bases between the two germline ends. CDR3 in DNA: TGTGCCAGCAGCTTAGCGGGGAGATCAGGGAACACTGAAGCTTTCTTT. Its translation: CASSLAGRSGNTEAFF.

A few counts support this clone. The sample carries other DNA sequences with the same CDR3. CDR3 protein: CASSYTDTQYF. The CDR3 nucleotides are TGTGCCAGCAGTTATACAGATACGCAGTATTTT. The gene calls are TRBV2 and TRBJ2-3; no clear D gene. Trimming took off 5 bases at V and 3 bases at J, with 3 bases between the two ends. Germline V CDR1 and CDR2: SNHLY, FYNNEI. The CDR3 spans 11 residues.

The chain combines TRBV27 with TRBJ2-3; 8 nucleotides agree with TRBD2. CDR1 and CDR2 from the germline V gene are MNHEY and SMNVEV (reference sequence). The CDR3 length is 15 residues. V lost 2 bases and J lost 0; bases outside the gene matches: 1. CDR3 amino acids: CASSLAGGSTDTQYF. Here the CDR3 DNA reads TGTGCCAGCAGTTTAGCGGGAGGAAGCACAGATACGCAGTATTTT.

The CDR3 loop is CATLTGVYGYTF. The CDR3 region has the DNA TGTGCCACCCTAACCGGGGTCTATGGCTACACCTTC. The chain combines TRBV19 with TRBJ1-2, with unresolved D. Trimming took off 10 bases at V and 4 bases at J, with 13 bases between the two ends. Germline loops: CDR1 LNHDA, CDR2 SQIVND (reference sequence). CDR3 length: 12 residues.

V and J are TRBV19 and TRBJ2-7; TRBD2 might be the D (5 bases). The germline gives CDR1 LNHDA, CDR2 SQIVND (reference sequence). This CDR3 region has 13 residues. Trimming took 5 bases from V and 2 from J, leaving 10 bases between them. The CDR3 loop reads CASSDEGPYEQYF. CDR3 in DNA: TGTGCCAGTAGTGACGAGGGTCCCTACGAGCAGTACTTC.

J is TRBJ1-5 and V is TRBV25-1; D uncertain. CDR1 MGHDK and CDR2 SYGVNS come from the germline V gene. Trimming cost V 3 bases and J 4 bases, with 4 bases left between them. The CDR3 sequence is 12 residues long. CDR3 loop: CASSEQNQPQHF. CDR3 DNA: TGTGCCAGCAGTGAGCAGAATCAGCCCCAGCATTTT.

The chain is built from TRBV6-6 and TRBJ1-1; 9 bases line up with TRBD1. The CDR3 contains 14 residues. V lost 6 bases, J lost 4 bases, and 6 bases stayed unmatched. CDR1 MNHNY and CDR2 SVGAGI come from the germline V gene (reference sequence). The CDR3 sequence: CASSTPGQGTEAFF. For the CDR3, the DNA is TGTGCCAGCAGCACTCCGGGACAGGGCACTGAAGCTTTCTTT.

This clone was counted only a few times. The chain recombines TRBV6-1 with TRBJ1-3; unclear D gene. CDR3 length equals 15 residues. V shed 4 bases and J shed 0 bases, with 10 bases lying between them. Germline V lookup: CDR1 MNHNS, CDR2 SASEGT. CDR3 sequence: CASSATESSGNTIYF. In DNA, the CDR3 is TGTGCCAGCAGTGCAACAGAAAGCTCTGGAAACACCATATATTTT.

The chain links TRBV21-1 to TRBJ2-2; the table gives TRBD2 as D, unverified against the DNA. TRBV21-1 is a pseudogene locus. The CDR3 is made up of 17 amino acids. The CDR3 sequence is CASRTSGRARDTGELFF. DNA of the CDR3: TGTGCCAGCAGAACGAGCGGGAGGGCCCGGGACACCGGGGAGCTGTTTTTT.

In its sample, this clone was seen a few times. The genes are TRBV4-3 and TRBJ1-4, with 7 bases aligning to TRBD1. The V gene end was trimmed by 4 bases and the J gene end by 8 bases; junction bases not matched to a gene: 16. Germline V gene sequence: CDR1 LGHNA, CDR2 YSLEER. The CDR3 is 17 residues long. The CDR3 nucleotides read TGCGCCAGCAGCCCATATCAAGGGGGCGGTATAGGGGAAAAACTGTTTTTT. Its translation: CASSPYQGGGIGEKLFF.

The chain is built from TRBV19 and TRBJ2-7, with TRBD2 matching over 9 bases. V gave up 4 bases and J gave up 0 bases; unmatched junction bases: 4. Germline V lookup: CDR1 LNHDA, CDR2 SQIVND (reference sequence). The CDR3 is 15 amino acids. CDR3: CASSRYSGSSYEQYF. For the CDR3, the DNA is TGTGCCAGTAGTAGGTATAGCGGGAGCTCCTACGAGCAGTACTTC.